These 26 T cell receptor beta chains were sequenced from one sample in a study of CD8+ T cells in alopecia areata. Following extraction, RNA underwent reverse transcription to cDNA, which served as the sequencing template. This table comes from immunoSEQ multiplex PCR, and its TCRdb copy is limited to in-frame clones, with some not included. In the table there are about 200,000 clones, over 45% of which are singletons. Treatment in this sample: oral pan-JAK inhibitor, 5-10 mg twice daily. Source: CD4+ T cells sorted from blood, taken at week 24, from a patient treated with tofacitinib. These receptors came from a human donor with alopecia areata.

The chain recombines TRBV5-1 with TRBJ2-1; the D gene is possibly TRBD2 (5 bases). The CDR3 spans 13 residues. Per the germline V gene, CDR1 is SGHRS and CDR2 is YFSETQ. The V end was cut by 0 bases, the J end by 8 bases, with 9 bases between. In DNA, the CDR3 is TGCGCCAGCAGCTTGGCCGAGGGATATGAGCAGTTCTTC. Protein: CASSLAEGYEQFF.

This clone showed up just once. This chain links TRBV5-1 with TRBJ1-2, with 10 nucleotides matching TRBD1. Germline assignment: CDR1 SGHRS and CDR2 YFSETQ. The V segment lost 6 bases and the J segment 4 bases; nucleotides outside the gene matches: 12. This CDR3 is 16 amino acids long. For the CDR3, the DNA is TGCGCCAGCACCCCTTACCGGGACAGGGGAGTCTATGGCTACACCTTC. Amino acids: CASTPYRDRGVYGYTF.

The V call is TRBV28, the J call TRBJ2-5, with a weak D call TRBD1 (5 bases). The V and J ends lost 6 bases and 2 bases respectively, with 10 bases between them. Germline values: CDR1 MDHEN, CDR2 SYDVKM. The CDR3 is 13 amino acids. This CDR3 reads CASRLQGQETQYF. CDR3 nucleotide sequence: TGTGCCAGCAGACTTCAGGGACAAGAGACCCAGTACTTC.

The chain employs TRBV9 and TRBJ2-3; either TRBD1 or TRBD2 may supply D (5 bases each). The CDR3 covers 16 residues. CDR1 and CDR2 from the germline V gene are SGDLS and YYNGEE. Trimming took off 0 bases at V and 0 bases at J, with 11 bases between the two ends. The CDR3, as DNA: TGTGCCAGCAGCGTAGCTATCGGGGCTAGCACAGATACGCAGTATTTT. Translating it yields CASSVAIGASTDTQYF.

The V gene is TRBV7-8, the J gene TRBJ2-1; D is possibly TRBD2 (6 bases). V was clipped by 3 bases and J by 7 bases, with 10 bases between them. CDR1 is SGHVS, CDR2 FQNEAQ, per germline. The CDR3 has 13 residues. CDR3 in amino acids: CASSLDRENEQFF. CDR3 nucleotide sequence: TGTGCCAGCAGCTTGGATCGGGAGAATGAGCAGTTCTTC.

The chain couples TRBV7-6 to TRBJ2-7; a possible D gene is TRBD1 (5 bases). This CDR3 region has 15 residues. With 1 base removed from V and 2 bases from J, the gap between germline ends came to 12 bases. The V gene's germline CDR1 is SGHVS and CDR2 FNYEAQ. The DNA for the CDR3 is TGTGCCAGCAGCTTAGAAGACAGAGCGACCTACGAGCAGTACTTC. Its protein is CASSLEDRATYEQYF.

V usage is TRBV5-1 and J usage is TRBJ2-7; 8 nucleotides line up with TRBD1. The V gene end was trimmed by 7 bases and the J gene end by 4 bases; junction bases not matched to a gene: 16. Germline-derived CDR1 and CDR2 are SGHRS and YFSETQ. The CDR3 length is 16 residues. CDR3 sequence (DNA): TGCGCCAGCGCCTTCGAAAAGCCGGGACAGGCATACGAGCAGTACTTC. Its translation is CASAFEKPGQAYEQYF. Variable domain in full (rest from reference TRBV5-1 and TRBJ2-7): KAGVTQTPRYLIKTRGQQVTLSCSPISGHRSVSWYQQTPGQGLQFLFEYFSETQRNKGNFPGRFSGRQFSNSRSEMNVSTLELGDSALYLCASAFEKPGQAYEQYFGPGTRLTVT.

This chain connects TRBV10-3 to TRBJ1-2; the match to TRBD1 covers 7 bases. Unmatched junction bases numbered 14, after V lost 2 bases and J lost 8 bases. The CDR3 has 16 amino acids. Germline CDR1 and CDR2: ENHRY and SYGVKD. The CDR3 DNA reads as TGTGCCATCAGTGAGCTAGGACAGGACTCCCTTCCGGGCTACACCTTC. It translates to CAISELGQDSLPGYTF.

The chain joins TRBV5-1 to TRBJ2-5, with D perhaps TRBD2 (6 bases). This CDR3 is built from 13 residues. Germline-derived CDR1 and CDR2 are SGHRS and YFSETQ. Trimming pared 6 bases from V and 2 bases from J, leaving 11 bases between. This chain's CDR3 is CASKAGTQETQYF. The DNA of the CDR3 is TGCGCCAGCAAGGCCGGGACTCAAGAGACCCAGTACTTC.

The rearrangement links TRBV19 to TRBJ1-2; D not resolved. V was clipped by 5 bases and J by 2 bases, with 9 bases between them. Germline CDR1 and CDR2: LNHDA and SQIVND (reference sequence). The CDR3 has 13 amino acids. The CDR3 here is CASSSASNYGYTF. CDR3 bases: TGTGCCAGTAGTTCCGCTTCAAACTATGGCTACACCTTC.

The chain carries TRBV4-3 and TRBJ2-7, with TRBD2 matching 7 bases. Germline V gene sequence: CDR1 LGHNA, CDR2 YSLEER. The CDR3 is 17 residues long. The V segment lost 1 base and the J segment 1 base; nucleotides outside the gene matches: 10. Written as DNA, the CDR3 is TGCGCCAGCAGCCAAGTTACTCGCGGGAGAGGGTCCTACGAGCAGTACTTC. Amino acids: CASSQVTRGRGSYEQYF.

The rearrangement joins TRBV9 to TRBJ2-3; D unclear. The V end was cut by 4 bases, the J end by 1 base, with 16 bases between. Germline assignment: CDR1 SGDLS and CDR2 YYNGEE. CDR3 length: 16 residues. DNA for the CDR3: TGTGCCAGCAGCCCTTTTTCTGGGCGAGGCACAGATACGCAGTATTTT. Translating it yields CASSPFSGRGTDTQYF.

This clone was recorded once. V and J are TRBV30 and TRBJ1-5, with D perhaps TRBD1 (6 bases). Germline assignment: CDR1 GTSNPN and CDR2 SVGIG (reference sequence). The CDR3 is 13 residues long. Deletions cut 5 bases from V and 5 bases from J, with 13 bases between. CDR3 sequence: CAWAQGYDQPQHF. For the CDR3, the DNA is TGTGCCTGGGCGCAGGGGTATGATCAGCCCCAGCATTTT.

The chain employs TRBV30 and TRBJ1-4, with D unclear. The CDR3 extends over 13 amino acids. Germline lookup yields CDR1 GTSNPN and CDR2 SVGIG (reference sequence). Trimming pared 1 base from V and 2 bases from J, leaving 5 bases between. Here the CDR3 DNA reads TGTGCCTGGAGTGCGGGGACTAATGAAAAACTGTTTTTT. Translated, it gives CAWSAGTNEKLFF.

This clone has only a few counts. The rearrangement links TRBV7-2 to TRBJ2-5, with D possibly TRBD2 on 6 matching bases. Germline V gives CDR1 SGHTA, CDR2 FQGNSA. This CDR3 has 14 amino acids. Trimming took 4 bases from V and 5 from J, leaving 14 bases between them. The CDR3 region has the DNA TGTGCCAGCAGCTCGACGACTAGTAGGGAGACCCAGTACTTC. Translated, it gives CASSSTTSRETQYF.

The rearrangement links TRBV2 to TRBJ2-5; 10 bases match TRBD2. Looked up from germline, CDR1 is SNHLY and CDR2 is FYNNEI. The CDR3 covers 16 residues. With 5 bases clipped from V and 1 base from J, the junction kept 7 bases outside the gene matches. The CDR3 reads CASSLGSGGSQETQYF. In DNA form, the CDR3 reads TGTGCCAGCAGTCTCGGTAGCGGGGGGTCCCAAGAGACCCAGTACTTC. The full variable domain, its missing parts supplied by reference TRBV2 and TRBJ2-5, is EPEVTQTPSHQVTQMGQEVILRCVPISNHLYFYWYRQILGQKVEFLVSFYNNEISEKSEIFDDQFSVERPDGSNFTLKIRSTKLEDSAMYFCASSLGSGGSQETQYFGPGTRLLVL.

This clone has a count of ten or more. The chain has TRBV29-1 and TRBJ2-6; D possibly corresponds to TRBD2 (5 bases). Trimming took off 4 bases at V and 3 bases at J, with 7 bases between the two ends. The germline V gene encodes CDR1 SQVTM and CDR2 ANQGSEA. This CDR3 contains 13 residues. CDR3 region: CSVGGIGANVLTF. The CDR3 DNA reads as TGCAGCGTTGGAGGGATTGGGGCCAACGTCCTGACTTTC.

The CDR3 is CASSFGSDTEAFF. Here the CDR3 DNA reads TGTGCCAGCAGCTTCGGGTCGGACACTGAAGCTTTCTTT. This sequence joins TRBV7-9 and TRBJ1-1; no definite D call. V was cut by 3 bases and J by 3 bases, with 8 bases left in between. Germline V lookup: CDR1 SEHNR, CDR2 FQNEAQ (reference sequence). The CDR3 covers 13 residues.

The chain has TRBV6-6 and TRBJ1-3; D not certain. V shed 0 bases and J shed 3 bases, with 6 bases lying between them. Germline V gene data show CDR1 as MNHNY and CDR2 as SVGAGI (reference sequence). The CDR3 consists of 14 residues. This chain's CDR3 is CASSYSTGGNTIYF. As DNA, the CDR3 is TGTGCCAGCAGTTACTCAACCGGTGGAAACACCATATATTTT.

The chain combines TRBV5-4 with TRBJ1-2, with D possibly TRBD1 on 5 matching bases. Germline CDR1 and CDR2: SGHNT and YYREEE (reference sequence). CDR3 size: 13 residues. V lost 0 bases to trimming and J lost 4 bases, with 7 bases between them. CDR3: CASSLVQGYGYTF. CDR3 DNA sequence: TGTGCCAGCAGCTTGGTTCAGGGCTATGGCTACACCTTC.

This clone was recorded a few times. This chain's CDR3 is CASSEEGRDTEAFF. The CDR3 DNA is TGTGCCAGCAGTGAAGAGGGGAGGGACACTGAAGCTTTCTTT. This chain links TRBV2 with TRBJ1-1, with D possibly matching TRBD1 (5 bases). The germline gives CDR1 SNHLY, CDR2 FYNNEI. Trimming took off 1 base at V and 3 bases at J, with 9 bases between the two ends. The CDR3 has 14 amino acids.

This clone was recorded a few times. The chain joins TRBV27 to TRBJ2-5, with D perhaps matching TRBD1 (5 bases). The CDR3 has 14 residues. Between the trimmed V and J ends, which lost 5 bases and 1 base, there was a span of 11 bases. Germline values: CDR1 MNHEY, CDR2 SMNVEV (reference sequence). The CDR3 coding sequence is TGTGCCAGCAGTACGAGTGACAGCCAAGAGACCCAGTACTTC. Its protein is CASSTSDSQETQYF.

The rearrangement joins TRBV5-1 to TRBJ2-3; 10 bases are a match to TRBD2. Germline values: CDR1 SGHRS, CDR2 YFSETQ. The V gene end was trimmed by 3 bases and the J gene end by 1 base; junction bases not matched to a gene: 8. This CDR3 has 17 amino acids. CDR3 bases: TGCGCCAGCAGCTCCGGTAGGGGGACTAGCGGCACAGATACGCAGTATTTT. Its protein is CASSSGRGTSGTDTQYF. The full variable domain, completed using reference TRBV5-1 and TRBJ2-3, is KAGVTQTPRYLIKTRGQQVTLSCSPISGHRSVSWYQQTPGQGLQFLFEYFSETQRNKGNFPGRFSGRQFSNSRSEMNVSTLELGDSALYLCASSSGRGTSGTDTQYFGPGTRLTVL.

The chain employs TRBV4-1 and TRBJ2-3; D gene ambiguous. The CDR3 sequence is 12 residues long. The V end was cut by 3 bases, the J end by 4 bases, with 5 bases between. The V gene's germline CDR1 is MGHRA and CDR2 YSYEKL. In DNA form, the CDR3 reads TGCGCCAGCAGCCATTCCCCAGATACGCAGTATTTT. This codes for CASSHSPDTQYF.

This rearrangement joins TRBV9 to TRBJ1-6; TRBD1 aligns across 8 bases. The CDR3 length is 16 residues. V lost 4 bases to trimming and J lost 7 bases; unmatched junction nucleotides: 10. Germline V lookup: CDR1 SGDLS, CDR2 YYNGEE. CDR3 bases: TGTGCCAGCAGCCCCAACCCGGGACAGGTGAATTCACCCCTCCACTTT. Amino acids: CASSPNPGQVNSPLHF.

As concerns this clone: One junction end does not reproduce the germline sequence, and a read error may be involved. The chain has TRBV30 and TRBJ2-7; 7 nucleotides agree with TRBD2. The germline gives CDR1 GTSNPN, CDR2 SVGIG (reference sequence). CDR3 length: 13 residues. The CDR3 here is CAGRGGRLYEQYF. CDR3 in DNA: TGTGCCGGGAGGGGCGGGAGATTGTACGAGCAGTACTTC.